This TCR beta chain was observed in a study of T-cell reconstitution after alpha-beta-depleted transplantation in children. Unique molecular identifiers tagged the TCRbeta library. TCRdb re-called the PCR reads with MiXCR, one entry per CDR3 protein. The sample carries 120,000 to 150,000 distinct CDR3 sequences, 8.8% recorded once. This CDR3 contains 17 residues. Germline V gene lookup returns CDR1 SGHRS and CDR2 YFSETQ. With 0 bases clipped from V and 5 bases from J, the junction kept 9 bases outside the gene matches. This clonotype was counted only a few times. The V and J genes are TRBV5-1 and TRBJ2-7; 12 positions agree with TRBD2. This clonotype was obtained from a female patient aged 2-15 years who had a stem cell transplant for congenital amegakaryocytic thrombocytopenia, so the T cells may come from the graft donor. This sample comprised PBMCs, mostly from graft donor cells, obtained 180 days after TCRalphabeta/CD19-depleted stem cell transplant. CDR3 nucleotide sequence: TGCGCCAGCAGCTTGGCCGGGGCTAGCGGGAGGGTCGACGAGCAGTACTTC. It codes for CASSLAGASGRVDEQYF.